Listed here is a single TCR beta chain. This sample was included in a study of cytomegalovirus exposure and HLA in healthy donors. Both 60 Vbeta primers and 13 Jbeta primers went into the PCR. Assay used: immunoSEQ multiplex PCR; TCRdb lists only in-frame clones, some missing. Among over 200,000 clones listed, about 80% were seen once. The CDR3 is 17 residues long. Germline V lookup: CDR1 KGHSH, CDR2 LQKENI. Unmatched junction bases numbered 8, after V lost 3 bases and J lost 4 bases. The clonotype comes from a woman aged 55-69 years in good health and CMV-seropositive. The chain uses TRBV18 and TRBJ2-1; 11 bases are shared with TRBD2. The material sequenced was PBMCs. CDR3 DNA: TGTGCCAGCTCACCGACCGCGGGACTAGCGGCTTACAATGAGCAGTTCTTC. This gives the protein CASSPTAGLAAYNEQFF.